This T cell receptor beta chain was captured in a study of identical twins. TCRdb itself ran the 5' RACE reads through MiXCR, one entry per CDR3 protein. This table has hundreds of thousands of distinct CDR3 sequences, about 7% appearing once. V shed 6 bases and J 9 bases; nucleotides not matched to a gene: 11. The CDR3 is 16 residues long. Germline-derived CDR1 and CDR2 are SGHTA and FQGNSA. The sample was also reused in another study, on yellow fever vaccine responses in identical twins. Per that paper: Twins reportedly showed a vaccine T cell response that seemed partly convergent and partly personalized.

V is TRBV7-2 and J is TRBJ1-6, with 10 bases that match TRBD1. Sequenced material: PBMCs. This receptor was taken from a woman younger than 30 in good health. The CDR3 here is CASSLNTGTGASPLHF. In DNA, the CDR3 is TGTGCCAGCAGTCTCAACACCGGGACAGGGGCTTCACCCCTCCACTTT.